This T cell receptor beta chain was captured by sequencing in a study of blood T cells in healthy people across ages. Study conclusions and caveats: Estimates of total diversity, which came from one million sequenced T cells, were considered to be underestimates. Age showed a roughly linear inverse relationship with TCR beta diversity per million T cells.

The germline CDR1 and CDR2 sequences are DFQATT and SNEGSKA (reference sequence). The J segment lost 4 bases and the V segment lost 4 bases, leaving 5 bases of the junction unmatched. This CDR3 has 15 residues. Comment on this clonotype: Its antigen is undetermined.

Primers used in a second PCR of about 7 to 12 cycles were a sample-barcoded 5' primer and a J-beta primer mix. Every cDNA molecule bore a tag from a template-switch adaptor containing 12 random nucleotides. One entry per CDR3 protein results from TCRdb running MiXCR on the 5' RACE reads. The sample has roughly 700,000 distinct CDR3 sequences, around half seen once. The sequenced sample consisted of blood. The receptor comes from a woman in her sixties in good health. The gene calls are TRBV20-1 and TRBJ2-3; 13 positions match TRBD2. CDR3 nucleotide sequence: TGCAGTGCTAAGCGGACTAGCGGGAGCGCAGATACGCAGTATTTT. Protein sequence: CSAKRTSGSADTQYF.